This entry concerns a single TCR beta chain. The data belong to a study of blood T cell repertoires in COVID-19. Overall study: The origin of the acute and convalescent COVID-19 samples was the United States, Italy and Spain. PBMCs, B-cell-depleted T cells, or T cells provided the cDNA or gDNA that made up the material.

The germline V gene has CDR1 LGHDT and CDR2 YNNKEL (reference sequence). J was trimmed by 2 bases and V by 0 bases; bases with no gene match: 5. The CDR3 totals 16 residues. In the authors' workflow: Amplified reference gene primers provided the basis for estimating nucleated cell counts. The data were produced by immunoSEQ multiplex PCR, yet TCRdb's version contains in-frame clones alone and is incomplete. That table supplies the V and J calls and clone size; D and trimming were determined from the DNA. The sample yields 190,000 or so clones, around 88% seen once. The sequencing input was peripheral blood. This chain uses TRBV3-1 (or the pseudogene TRBV3-2) with TRBJ2-7, with 9 bases identical to TRBD1. The sequence was obtained from a man aged 45-65 years with active or convalescent COVID-19. The CDR3 DNA sequence: TGTGCCAGCAGCCAAGAGGGGACAGGGTACACCTACGAGCAGTACTTC. Its protein is CASSQEGTGYTYEQYF.